Here is one T cell receptor beta chain with its context. Per the original methods: The assay estimated nucleated cells by amplifying reference gene primers. Measured with immunoSEQ multiplex PCR; TCRdb has only the in-frame clones, and not every one. The V and J calls and the clone size are those of that table, but D and trimming were determined from the DNA. The sample has about 77,000 clones, roughly nine tenths seen once; the top ten hold 16%. These data are taken from a study of blood T cell repertoires in COVID-19. In the study overall: Some COVID-19 samples were acute and others convalescent; all came from the United States, Italy and Spain.

The length of the CDR3 is 12 residues. V was trimmed by 8 bases and J by 7 bases, leaving 9 bases between them. Germline assignment: CDR1 MNHEY and CDR2 SVGAGI. The receptor comes from a woman older than 75 with active or convalescent COVID-19. Sequencing input: peripheral blood. The chain has TRBV6-5 and TRBJ1-6, with D perhaps TRBD1 (6 bases). Here the CDR3 DNA reads TGTGCCAGCCGGACAGACAATTCACCCCTCCACTTT. Encoded protein: CASRTDNSPLHF.